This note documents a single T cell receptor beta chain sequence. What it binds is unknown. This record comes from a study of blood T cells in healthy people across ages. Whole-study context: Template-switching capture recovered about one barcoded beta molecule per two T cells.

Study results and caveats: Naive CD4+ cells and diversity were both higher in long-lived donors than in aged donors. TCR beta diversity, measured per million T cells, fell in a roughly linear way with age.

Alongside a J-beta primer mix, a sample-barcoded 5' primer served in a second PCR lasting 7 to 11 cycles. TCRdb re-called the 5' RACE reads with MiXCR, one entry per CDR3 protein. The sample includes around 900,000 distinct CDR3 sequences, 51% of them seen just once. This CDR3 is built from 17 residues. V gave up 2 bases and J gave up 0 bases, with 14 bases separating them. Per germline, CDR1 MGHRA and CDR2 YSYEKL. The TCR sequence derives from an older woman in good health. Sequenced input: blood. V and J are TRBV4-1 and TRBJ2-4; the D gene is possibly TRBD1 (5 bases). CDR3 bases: TGCGCCAGCAGCCAATTTGAACAGGACCTAGCCAAAAACATTCAGTACTTC. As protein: CASSQFEQDLAKNIQYF.